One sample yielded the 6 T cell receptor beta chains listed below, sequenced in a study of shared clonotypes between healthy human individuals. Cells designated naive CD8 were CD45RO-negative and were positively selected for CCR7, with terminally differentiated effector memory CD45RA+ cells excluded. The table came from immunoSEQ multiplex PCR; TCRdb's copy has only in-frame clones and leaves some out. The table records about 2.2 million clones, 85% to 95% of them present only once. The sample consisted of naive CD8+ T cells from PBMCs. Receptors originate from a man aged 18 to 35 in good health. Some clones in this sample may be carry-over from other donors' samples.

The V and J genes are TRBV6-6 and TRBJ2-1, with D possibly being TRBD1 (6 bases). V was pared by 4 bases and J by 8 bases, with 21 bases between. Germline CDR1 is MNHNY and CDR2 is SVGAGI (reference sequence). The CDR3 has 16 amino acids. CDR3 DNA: TGTGCCAGCAGTTCATCTCCGACTCAAGAGGGGGATGAGCAGTTCTTC. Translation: CASSSSPTQEGDEQFF.

The CDR3 nucleotides are TGTGCCAGCAGCCAAGTATATAGCTACGAGCAGTACTTC. It translates to CASSQVYSYEQYF. The genes are TRBV4-2 and TRBJ2-7; no clear D gene. Germline assignment: CDR1 LGHNA and CDR2 YNFKEQ. The germline V and J ends were trimmed by 1 base and 3 bases, with 7 bases remaining between them. This CDR3 region has 13 residues.

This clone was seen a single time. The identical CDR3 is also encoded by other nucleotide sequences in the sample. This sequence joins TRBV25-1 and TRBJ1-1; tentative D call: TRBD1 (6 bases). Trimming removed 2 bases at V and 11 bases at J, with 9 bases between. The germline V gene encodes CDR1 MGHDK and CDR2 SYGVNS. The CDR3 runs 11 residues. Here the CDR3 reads CASSEVGQAFF. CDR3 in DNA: TGTGCCAGCAGTGAAGTCGGACAGGCTTTCTTT.

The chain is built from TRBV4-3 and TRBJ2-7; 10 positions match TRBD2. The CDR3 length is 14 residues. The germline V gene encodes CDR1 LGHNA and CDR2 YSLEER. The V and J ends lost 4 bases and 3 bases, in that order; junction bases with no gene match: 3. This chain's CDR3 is CASSRWTSGYEQYF. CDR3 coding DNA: TGCGCCAGCAGCCGATGGACTAGCGGCTACGAGCAGTACTTC.

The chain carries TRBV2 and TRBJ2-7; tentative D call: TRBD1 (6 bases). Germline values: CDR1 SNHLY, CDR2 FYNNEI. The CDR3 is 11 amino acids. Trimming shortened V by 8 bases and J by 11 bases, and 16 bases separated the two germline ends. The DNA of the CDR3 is TGTGCCAGCGGCGGACAGCTCTCTGAGTACTTC. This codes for CASGGQLSEYF.

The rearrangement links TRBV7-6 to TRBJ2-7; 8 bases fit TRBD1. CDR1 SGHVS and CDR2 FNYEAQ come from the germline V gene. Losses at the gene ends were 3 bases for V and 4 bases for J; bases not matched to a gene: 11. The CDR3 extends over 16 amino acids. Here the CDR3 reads CASSFDIQGAFYEQYF. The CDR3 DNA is TGTGCCAGCAGCTTCGACATCCAGGGGGCGTTTTACGAGCAGTACTTC.